This T cell receptor beta chain was captured in a study of blood T cell repertoires in COVID-19. Across the study: Specimens from acute and convalescent COVID-19 originated in the United States, Italy and Spain.

Libraries were prepared by immunoSEQ multiplex PCR; TCRdb keeps only in-frame clonotypes and omits some of them. The table includes about 270,000 clones, around nine tenths detected once. Trimming stripped 1 base from V and 2 bases from J, with 18 bases between. Germline CDR1 is SQVTM and CDR2 is ANQGSEA. The CDR3 consists of 17 residues. The sequenced sample was peripheral blood. V is TRBV29-1 and J is TRBJ2-1; the D gene is possibly TRBD1 (5 bases). This clonotype was sampled from a man aged 40-49 years with active or convalescent COVID-19. The CDR3 coding sequence is TGCAGCGTTGAAGGCCTTATGAACGTAGGGGCCTACAATGAGCAGTTCTTC. Translating gives CSVEGLMNVGAYNEQFF.